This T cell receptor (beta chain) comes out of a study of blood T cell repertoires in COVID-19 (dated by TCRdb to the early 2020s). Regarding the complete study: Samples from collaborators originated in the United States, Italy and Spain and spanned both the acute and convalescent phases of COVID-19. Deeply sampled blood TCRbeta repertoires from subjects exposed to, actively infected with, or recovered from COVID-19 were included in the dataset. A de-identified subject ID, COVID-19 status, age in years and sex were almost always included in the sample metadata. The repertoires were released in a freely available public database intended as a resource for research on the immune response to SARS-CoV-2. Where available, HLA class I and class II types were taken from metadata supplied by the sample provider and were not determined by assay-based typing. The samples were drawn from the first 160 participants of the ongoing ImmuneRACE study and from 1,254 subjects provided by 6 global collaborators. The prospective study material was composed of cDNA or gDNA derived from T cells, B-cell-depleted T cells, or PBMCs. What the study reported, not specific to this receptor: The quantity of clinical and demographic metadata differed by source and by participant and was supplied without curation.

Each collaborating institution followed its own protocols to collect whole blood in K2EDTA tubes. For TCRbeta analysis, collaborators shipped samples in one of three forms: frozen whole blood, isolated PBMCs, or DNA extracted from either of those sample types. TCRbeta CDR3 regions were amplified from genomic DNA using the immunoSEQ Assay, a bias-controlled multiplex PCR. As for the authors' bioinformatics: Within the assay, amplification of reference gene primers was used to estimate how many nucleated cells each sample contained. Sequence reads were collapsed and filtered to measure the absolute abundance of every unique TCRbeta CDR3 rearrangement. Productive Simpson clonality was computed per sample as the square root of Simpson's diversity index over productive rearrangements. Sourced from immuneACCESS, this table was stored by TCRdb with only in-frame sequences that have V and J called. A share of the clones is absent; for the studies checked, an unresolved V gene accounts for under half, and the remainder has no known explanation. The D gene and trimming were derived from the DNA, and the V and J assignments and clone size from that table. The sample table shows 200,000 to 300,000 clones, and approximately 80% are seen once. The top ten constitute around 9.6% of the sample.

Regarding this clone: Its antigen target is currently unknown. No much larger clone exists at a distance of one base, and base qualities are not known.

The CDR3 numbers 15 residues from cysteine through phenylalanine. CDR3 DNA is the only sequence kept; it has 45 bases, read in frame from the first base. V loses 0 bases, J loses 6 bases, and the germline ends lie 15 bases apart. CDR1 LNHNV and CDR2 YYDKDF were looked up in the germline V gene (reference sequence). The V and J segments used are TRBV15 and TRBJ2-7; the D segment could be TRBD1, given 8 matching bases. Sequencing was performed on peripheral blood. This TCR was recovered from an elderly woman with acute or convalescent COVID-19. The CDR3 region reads CATSRDWTGRAEQYF. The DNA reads TGTGCCACCAGCAGAGATTGGACAGGGAGGGCCGAGCAGTACTTC.